The 24 T cell receptor beta chains below all came from one sample that was sequenced in a study of blood T cell repertoires in COVID-19 (dated by TCRdb to between 2020 and 2021). Library generation was performed with the immunoSEQ multiplex PCR assay. The immuneACCESS repertoire file appears here via TCRdb, limited to in-frame rearrangements. These files lack a portion of the clones; in checked studies, under half of the deficit traces to unresolved V genes, and the cause of the others is not known. Recorded for this sample are about 380,000 clones; 89% of them occurred a single time. The ten top clones hold roughly 1.2% of the sample. Sequencing was carried out using peripheral blood. These receptors came from a man in his forties with acute or convalescent COVID-19.

The V gene is TRBV19, the J gene TRBJ1-1; 7 bases match TRBD1. The CDR3 has 17 residues. CDR1 is LNHDA, CDR2 SQIVND, per germline (reference sequence). V gave up 0 bases and J gave up 7 bases; unmatched junction bases: 14. The CDR3 protein is CASSIDRYRQGRLEAFF. The DNA of the CDR3 is TGTGCCAGTAGTATAGATCGCTACCGACAGGGCCGTCTTGAAGCTTTCTTT.

V and J are TRBV13 and TRBJ2-7, with 8 bases identical to TRBD2. Germline V CDR1 and CDR2: PRHDT, FYEKMQ (reference sequence). The CDR3 consists of 13 residues. V trimming: 8 bases; J trimming: 3 bases; junction bases outside the gene matches: 6. The CDR3 protein is CASCWAGGYEQYF. The DNA for the CDR3 is TGTGCCAGCTGTTGGGCGGGGGGCTACGAGCAGTACTTC.

The chain is built from TRBV6-6 and TRBJ1-1; possibly TRBD1 for D (5 bases). V dropped 4 bases and J dropped 2 bases, with 14 bases sitting between them. This CDR3 is 15 amino acids long. Looked up from germline, CDR1 is MNHNY and CDR2 is SVGAGI (reference sequence). CDR3 in DNA: TGTGCCAGCAGTTCCCCCGACAGAAGAAACACTGAAGCTTTCTTT. This sequence encodes CASSSPDRRNTEAFF.

This sequence joins TRBV6-2 or TRBV6-3 and TRBJ2-4; 9 nucleotides agree with TRBD2. With V trimmed by 2 bases and J by 6 bases, 5 bases remained unmatched. This CDR3 is built from 15 residues. CDR1 MNHEY and CDR2 SVGEGT come from the germline V gene. In nucleotides, the CDR3 is TGTGCCAGCAGTTACCCACTAGCGGGCCTAAACATTCAGTACTTC. Its protein is CASSYPLAGLNIQYF.

The V gene is TRBV4-3, the J gene TRBJ2-7, with D possibly matching TRBD1 (6 bases). This CDR3 has 15 amino acids. Trimming shortened V by 1 base and J by 0 bases, and 10 bases separated the two germline ends. The germline V gene has CDR1 LGHNA and CDR2 YSLEER. The DNA of the CDR3 is TGCGCCAGCAGCCAAGGGTGGACAGCCTCCTACGAGCAGTACTTC. Its translation: CASSQGWTASYEQYF.

Comments on this clone: This CDR3 is also generated by other DNA sequences in the sample. CDR3 nucleotide sequence: TGCAGTGCTAGGCGGGGAAACACCATATATTTT. Translation: CSARRGNTIYF. The rearrangement joins TRBV20-1 to TRBJ1-3; D call uncertain. This CDR3 has 11 amino acids. The V end was cut by 3 bases, the J end by 4 bases, with 4 bases between. Germline-derived CDR1 and CDR2 are DFQATT and SNEGSKA (reference sequence).

V is TRBV5-4 and J is TRBJ2-1, with D perhaps TRBD1 (6 bases). The CDR3 extends over 17 amino acids. The V gene's germline CDR1 is SGHNT and CDR2 YYREEE (reference sequence). Trimming took 4 bases from V and 0 from J, leaving 17 bases between them. The CDR3 here is CASSGPRTASSYNEQFF. The CDR3 DNA follows: TGTGCCAGCAGCGGACCCCGGACAGCCAGCTCCTACAATGAGCAGTTCTTC. Based on the CDR3 plus reference TRBV5-4 and TRBJ2-1, the full variable domain is ETGVTQSPTHLIKTRGQQVTLRCSSQSGHNTVSWYQQALGQGPQFIFQYYREEENGRGNFPPRFSGLQFPNYSSELNVNALELDDSALYLCASSGPRTASSYNEQFFGPGTRLTVL.

This clone has only one observation. The V call is TRBV6-5, the J call TRBJ2-3, with 8 positions matching TRBD2. Germline CDR1 is MNHEY and CDR2 is SVGAGI. The junction had 19 bases not matched to a gene; V was cut back by 9 bases and J by 11 bases. The CDR3 extends over 15 amino acids. The CDR3 region is CASSNGGTSQEMQYF. In nucleotides, the CDR3 is TGTGCCAGTTCCAATGGGGGGACTAGTCAGGAGATGCAGTATTTT.

The chain uses TRBV28 and TRBJ1-1, with D maybe TRBD1 (5 bases). The V gene lost 11 bases and the J gene lost 1 base, with 14 bases spanning the gap. Germline CDR1 is MDHEN and CDR2 is SYDVKM. The CDR3 contains 13 residues. CDR3 amino acids: CAARKGRNTEAFF. CDR3 bases: TGTGCCGCCCGGAAGGGGCGGAACACTGAAGCTTTCTTT.

The chain employs TRBV28 and TRBJ2-1; D is possibly TRBD2 (6 bases). Per germline, CDR1 MDHEN and CDR2 SYDVKM. The CDR3 runs 14 residues. V shed 4 bases and J shed 7 bases, with 14 bases lying between them. The CDR3 is CASSWGERWNEQFF. The DNA of the CDR3 is TGTGCCAGCAGTTGGGGGGAAAGGTGGAATGAGCAGTTCTTC.

This clone has only one observation. The chain has TRBV4-3 and TRBJ1-2; maybe TRBD1 (6 bases). Trimming left V 0 bases short and J 5 bases short, with 16 bases between. CDR1 and CDR2 from the germline V gene are LGHNA and YSLEER. The CDR3 runs to 16 residues. CDR3 in DNA: TGCGCCAGCAGCCAAGAAGTTTACAGGGCCTTGTATGGCTACACCTTC. Protein sequence: CASSQEVYRALYGYTF.

This clone was seen just once. The J gene is TRBJ1-5, the V gene TRBV27; no clear D gene. The CDR3 covers 18 residues. Germline CDR1 is MNHEY and CDR2 is SMNVEV (reference sequence). Trimming pared 7 bases from V and 2 bases from J, leaving 24 bases between. In DNA form, the CDR3 reads TGTGCCAGCAATCTGGTCCCGATTCGGGAGATAGGCAATCAGCCCCAGCATTTT. It is translated as CASNLVPIREIGNQPQHF.

This clone was counted only a few times. This rearrangement joins TRBV9 to TRBJ1-6; 9 bases agree with TRBD1. The CDR3 is 19 amino acids. The germline CDR1 and CDR2 sequences are SGDLS and YYNGEE. Trimming cost V 4 bases and J 1 base; bases outside gene matches: 12. CDR3 nucleotide sequence: TGTGCCAGCAGCCTTTCCGGGACAGGGAGAGGATCCTATAATTCACCCCTCCACTTT. Protein: CASSLSGTGRGSYNSPLHF.

The V call is TRBV6-5, the J call TRBJ1-5; 8 bases fit TRBD1. CDR1 is MNHEY and CDR2 is SVGAGI in the germline V gene. Trimming cost V 8 bases and J 7 bases; bases outside gene matches: 7. CDR3 length: 13 amino acids. The CDR3 loop is CASEPGGLQPQHF. Here the CDR3 DNA reads TGTGCCAGCGAGCCAGGGGGCTTGCAGCCCCAGCATTTT.

The V and J genes are TRBV19 and TRBJ2-2; maybe TRBD1 (5 bases). The CDR3 totals 14 residues. V was clipped by 7 bases and J by 1 base, with 10 bases between them. Germline-derived CDR1 and CDR2 are LNHDA and SQIVND (reference sequence). In nucleotides, the CDR3 is TGTGCCAGTACCGCAACAGGGAACACCGGGGAGCTGTTTTTT. Amino acid sequence: CASTATGNTGELFF.

This chain uses TRBV9 with TRBJ2-2; D gene ambiguous. Germline V gives CDR1 SGDLS, CDR2 YYNGEE. The CDR3 totals 12 residues. The ends were cut back, 0 bases at V and 7 bases at J, with 4 bases in the middle. Here the CDR3 reads CASSVAGGELFF. The CDR3 nucleotides read TGTGCCAGCAGCGTAGCCGGCGGGGAGCTGTTTTTT.

The V gene is TRBV30, the J gene TRBJ2-1, with TRBD2 matching over 8 bases. There are 14 residues in the CDR3. CDR1 is GTSNPN and CDR2 is SVGIG in the germline V gene (reference sequence). The junction had 5 bases not matched to a gene; V was cut back by 5 bases and J by 2 bases. This chain's CDR3 is CAWGSGSPYNEQFF. The CDR3 DNA follows: TGTGCCTGGGGGAGCGGGAGTCCCTACAATGAGCAGTTCTTC.

This clone was seen a single time. The chain recombines TRBV5-4 with TRBJ2-4; D gene unclear. Trimming shortened V by 2 bases and J by 0 bases, and 18 bases separated the two germline ends. The germline CDR1 and CDR2 sequences are SGHNT and YYREEE (reference sequence). The CDR3 length is 18 residues. The CDR3 is CASSLIPILNGAKNIQYF. In DNA, the CDR3 is TGTGCCAGCAGCTTAATACCAATACTTAATGGAGCCAAAAACATTCAGTACTTC.

V is TRBV18 and J is TRBJ2-1; D remains unclear. This CDR3 spans 18 amino acids. Germline CDR1 reads KGHSH; CDR2 reads LQKENI. V was cut by 2 bases and J by 7 bases, with 24 bases left in between. CDR3 protein: CASSPTTPAAVVSNEQFF. As DNA, the CDR3 is TGTGCCAGCTCACCAACGACTCCGGCCGCTGTCGTGTCGAATGAGCAGTTCTTC.

The sample holds one count of this clone. V usage is TRBV28 and J usage is TRBJ1-2, with no clear D. Trimming shortened V by 3 bases and J by 2 bases, and 7 bases separated the two germline ends. The CDR3 extends over 13 amino acids. CDR1 is MDHEN, CDR2 SYDVKM, per germline. CDR3 in amino acids: CASSFGRNYGYTF. CDR3 in DNA: TGTGCCAGCAGTTTCGGGAGAAACTATGGCTACACCTTC.

This rearrangement joins TRBV28 to TRBJ1-1; 9 positions agree with TRBD1. The length of the CDR3 is 18 residues. J gave up 0 bases and V 7 bases, and 15 bases lay outside the gene matches. Looked up from germline, CDR1 is MDHEN and CDR2 is SYDVKM. In nucleotides, the CDR3 is TGTGCCAGCATAGTTCCTGGGGACAGGGTACCTATGAACACTGAAGCTTTCTTT. Residues: CASIVPGDRVPMNTEAFF.

The chain carries TRBV3-1 (or the pseudogene TRBV3-2) and TRBJ2-7, with a tentative D call TRBD2 (5 bases). Germline CDR1 is LGHDT and CDR2 is YNNKEL (reference sequence). V was trimmed by 4 bases and J by 7 bases, leaving 23 bases between them. The CDR3 has 16 amino acids. The CDR3 bases are TGTGCCAGCAGCCCTTCACTAGGCGGTTTGCTAGGGGAGCAGTACTTC. Translation: CASSPSLGGLLGEQYF.

This chain joins TRBV3-1 (or the pseudogene TRBV3-2) and TRBJ1-1, with 10 bases lining up with TRBD1. Per the germline V gene, CDR1 is LGHDT and CDR2 is YNNKEL (reference sequence). V gave up 0 bases and J gave up 5 bases; unmatched junction bases: 6. The CDR3 is 16 amino acids. The CDR3 is CASSQDWDRGKTEAFF. The CDR3 DNA reads as TGTGCCAGCAGCCAAGATTGGGACAGGGGAAAAACTGAAGCTTTCTTT.

J is TRBJ2-7 and V is TRBV7-2, with D maybe TRBD2 (6 bases). The CDR3 spans 19 residues. Germline V lookup: CDR1 SGHTA, CDR2 FQGNSA. The V and J ends lost 2 bases and 4 bases respectively, with 27 bases between them. The CDR3 loop reads CASSLKSLGSVTGEYEQYF. CDR3 sequence (DNA): TGTGCCAGCAGCTTAAAATCTTTGGGTAGCGTGACGGGGGAATACGAGCAGTACTTC.